This TCR beta chain was captured in a study of Tregs in tolerant kidney transplant recipients. Study-level points and caveats: No direct test of biological reproducibility was done here.

Unstimulated Tregs (CD4+CD25+CD127-) and CD4+CD25- non-Tregs were sorted from PBMCs. A few counts support this clone. Its specificity is not known. The method was immunoSEQ multiplex PCR; TCRdb's version includes in-frame clones alone and lacks a portion of them. The sample has about 240,000 clones, roughly 84% seen once. The germline CDR1 and CDR2 sequences are SGHTA and FQGNSA. V was shortened by 5 bases and J by 6 bases, with 14 bases between the two germline ends. The CDR3 is 13 residues long. The sequenced sample consisted of CD4+ T cells from blood. This receptor was obtained from a human donor in good health. The rearrangement joins TRBV7-2 to TRBJ2-7; D perhaps matches TRBD2 (5 bases). The CDR3 protein is CASSEQPSREQYF. CDR3 nucleotide sequence: TGTGCCAGCAGCGAACAGCCTAGCCGCGAGCAGTACTTC.